A single sample gave rise to the 20 T cell receptor beta chains below, sequenced in a study of T cells in Graves' hyperthyroidism and ophthalmopathy. RNA transcripts served as the template for amplifying TCR beta CDR3 regions. TCR CDR3 underwent first-round RT-PCR with the HTBI primer set. TCRdb re-analysed the multiplex PCR reads in MiXCR, keeping a single row per CDR3 protein. The sample lists hundreds of thousands of distinct CDR3 sequences, around 15% occurring once. The sample was blood. The receptor set was obtained from a woman aged 40 to 50 with Graves' ophthalmopathy.

This clonotype was seen more than once but under ten times. The chain has TRBV18 and TRBJ1-5; no clear D. Germline V gene lookup returns CDR1 KGHSH and CDR2 LQKENI. The V and J ends lost 3 bases and 1 base respectively, with 10 bases between them. The CDR3 has 15 amino acids. The CDR3 loop is CASSPPPGSNQPQHF. CDR3 coding DNA: TGTGCCAGCTCACCTCCTCCGGGGAGCAATCAGCCCCAGCATTTT.

This clonotype was observed many times. The V call is TRBV7-8, the J call TRBJ1-1; D is possibly TRBD1 (6 bases). V shed 1 base and J shed 7 bases, with 16 bases lying between them. The length of the CDR3 is 15 residues. Germline V gene sequence: CDR1 SGHVS, CDR2 FQNEAQ. The CDR3 region is CASSLGGGGTDEAFF. In DNA, the CDR3 is TGTGCCAGCAGCTTAGGAGGAGGGGGAACCGATGAAGCTTTCTTT.

The chain links TRBV6-1 to TRBJ1-5; D is uncertain. Germline loops: CDR1 MNHNS, CDR2 SASEGT. The CDR3 is 15 residues long. V was clipped by 0 bases and J by 3 bases, with 9 bases between them. CDR3 in DNA: TGTGCCAGCAGTGAAGCGGGTGGTGTCAATCAGCCCCAGCATTTT. Amino acids: CASSEAGGVNQPQHF.

This clonotype was recorded at least ten times. The V gene is TRBV7-2, the J gene TRBJ2-7; 8 bases agree with TRBD1. Germline-derived CDR1 and CDR2 are SGHTA and FQGNSA. The ends lost 4 bases at V and 2 bases at J; junction bases unmatched: 7. CDR3 length equals 15 residues. DNA for the CDR3: TGTGCCAGCAGCTGGGTACAGGGGGGCACCTACGAGCAGTACTTC. Amino acid sequence: CASSWVQGGTYEQYF.

This chain joins TRBV5-1 and TRBJ2-2; possible D gene TRBD1, 6 bases. Per germline, CDR1 SGHRS and CDR2 YFSETQ. V was pared by 0 bases and J by 1 base, with 7 bases between. The CDR3 covers 15 residues. The CDR3: CASSLEQGNTGELFF. CDR3 sequence (DNA): TGCGCCAGCAGCTTGGAACAGGGGAACACCGGGGAGCTGTTTTTT.

Many counts were recorded for this clonotype. This chain joins TRBV27 and TRBJ1-5; D not certain. V lost 7 bases to trimming and J lost 2 bases, with 12 bases between them. The CDR3 has 14 residues. Germline CDR1 is MNHEY and CDR2 is SMNVEV (reference sequence). The CDR3 nucleotides are TGTGCCAGCATGAAAGTGGGTGGCAATCAGCCCCAGCATTTT. It codes for CASMKVGGNQPQHF.

The V call is TRBV28, the J call TRBJ2-2; 8 bases are shared with TRBD2. This CDR3 spans 15 amino acids. In germline, CDR1 is MDHEN, CDR2 SYDVKM. V lost 4 bases to trimming and J lost 4 bases; unmatched junction nucleotides: 5. The CDR3 DNA sequence: TGTGCCAGCAGTTACGGGAGGGTCGCCACCGGGGAGCTGTTTTTT. This gives the protein CASSYGRVATGELFF.

At least ten counts were recorded for this clonotype. The rearrangement uses TRBV6-5 and TRBJ1-2, with a possible D match to TRBD1 (6 bases). CDR3 length: 11 amino acids. Between the trimmed V and J ends, which lost 8 bases and 8 bases, there was a span of 12 bases. Germline CDR1 and CDR2: MNHEY and SVGAGI. Here the CDR3 reads CASGGNAGYTF. CDR3 bases: TGTGCCAGCGGGGGCAACGCGGGCTACACCTTC.

Comment on this clonotype: With a much larger clone just one base away, this may be a read error. The V call is TRBV28, the J call TRBJ2-7; 8 bases fit TRBD1. The CDR3 totals 17 residues. J gave up 0 bases and V 5 bases, and 12 bases lay outside the gene matches. The germline gives CDR1 MDHEN, CDR2 SYDVKM. The CDR3 loop is CASSPYVGGTGSYEQYF. In DNA, the CDR3 is TGTGCCAGCAGTCCCTACGTGGGCGGGACAGGCTCCTACGAGCAGTACTTC.

This clonotype was counted between two and nine times. The CDR3 DNA reads as TGTGCTAGTGAATCCAGGGACGGGTCTAACTATGGCTACACCTTC. Protein product: CASESRDGSNYGYTF. V usage is TRBV12-5 and J usage is TRBJ1-2; TRBD1 is a possible D gene (5 bases). With 7 bases removed from V and 0 bases from J, the gap between germline ends came to 15 bases. The length of the CDR3 is 15 residues. The germline gives CDR1 LGHNT, CDR2 FRNRAP.

This clonotype was counted between two and nine times. The V and J genes are TRBV28 and TRBJ1-5, with D possibly matching TRBD1 (5 bases). The CDR3 contains 15 residues. Germline V gene data show CDR1 as MDHEN and CDR2 as SYDVKM. Trimming took 8 bases from V and 3 from J, leaving 17 bases between them. In DNA form, the CDR3 reads TGTGCCAGCCAAACCGGGACTAGATACAATCAGCCCCAGCATTTT. Its translation: CASQTGTRYNQPQHF.

This clonotype was recorded at least ten times. V gene TRBV12-3 or TRBV12-4 combines with J gene TRBJ2-7; D possibly corresponds to TRBD1 (6 bases). V was cut by 6 bases and J by 5 bases, with 14 bases left in between. This CDR3 contains 13 residues. This chain's CDR3 is CASSLGDNNEQYF. CDR3 DNA: TGTGCCAGCAGCCTTGGGGACAATAACGAGCAGTACTTC.

The table lists this clonotype with many counts. The rearrangement uses TRBV25-1 and TRBJ1-1, with D unclear. CDR3 length equals 12 residues. V dropped 3 bases and J dropped 8 bases, with 10 bases sitting between them. Germline V CDR1 and CDR2: MGHDK, SYGVNS. CDR3 protein: CASSEIYSEAFF. For the CDR3, the DNA is TGTGCCAGCAGTGAGATATACAGCGAAGCTTTCTTT.

Only a few counts were recorded for this clonotype. The V call is TRBV28, the J call TRBJ2-1; TRBD2 aligns across 14 bases. V shed 2 bases, J shed 9 bases, and the junction held 6 bases outside the gene matches. The germline V gene has CDR1 MDHEN and CDR2 SYDVKM. The CDR3 extends over 16 amino acids. The CDR3 DNA follows: TGTGCCAGCAGTTTACCCGGGACTAGCGGGAGTGCTGAGCAGTTCTTC. Its translation is CASSLPGTSGSAEQFF.

There are many counts of this clonotype. This chain connects TRBV27 to TRBJ1-2, with D possibly being TRBD1 (5 bases). Germline V CDR1 and CDR2: MNHEY, SMNVEV (reference sequence). V lost 0 bases, J lost 4 bases, and 30 bases lay in between. The CDR3 consists of 21 residues. CDR3 in amino acids: CASSLSVNHGAYGGLGYGYTF. As DNA, the CDR3 is TGTGCCAGCAGTTTATCGGTAAACCACGGAGCTTACGGGGGTTTAGGCTATGGCTACACCTTC.

The table lists this clonotype with a few counts. The chain employs TRBV28 and TRBJ1-2; D unclear. CDR3 length: 12 amino acids. With 6 bases removed from V and 8 bases from J, the gap between germline ends came to 13 bases. CDR1 and CDR2 (germline): MDHEN, SYDVKM. CDR3 sequence (DNA): TGTGCCAGCAGGGGTCCCGCCGGGGGCTACACCTTC. It specifies CASRGPAGGYTF.

This clonotype was observed a handful of times. The chain employs TRBV7-6 and TRBJ2-7, with TRBD2 identical over 8 bases. Germline CDR1 is SGHVS and CDR2 is FNYEAQ. After removal of 2 bases from V and 7 bases from J, the junction contained 10 bases not matched to a gene. The CDR3 contains 15 residues. The CDR3: CASSLMPSGGREQYF. DNA of the CDR3: TGTGCCAGCAGCTTAATGCCCTCGGGAGGGCGGGAGCAGTACTTC.

This clonotype was observed a few times. The chain combines TRBV12-3 or TRBV12-4 with TRBJ1-1; unclear D gene. The V gene lost 0 bases and the J gene lost 11 bases, with 10 bases spanning the gap. CDR3 size: 12 residues. In DNA form, the CDR3 reads TGTGCCAGCAGTTTAGCGCTTTCGAGGGCTTTCTTT. Amino acid sequence: CASSLALSRAFF.

This clonotype was counted many times. The V call is TRBV11-1, the J call TRBJ1-1; 7 positions agree with TRBD1. Trimming at V came to 5 bases and at J to 4 bases, leaving 10 bases not matched to a gene. Germline V gene data show CDR1 as SGHAT and CDR2 as FQDESV (reference sequence). The CDR3 runs 15 residues. The CDR3 sequence: CASSAQTGMGTEAFF. The CDR3 DNA sequence: TGTGCCAGCAGCGCCCAGACAGGGATGGGCACTGAAGCTTTCTTT.

This clonotype has at least ten counts. The chain joins TRBV9 to TRBJ1-1, with D unresolved. CDR3 length: 15 amino acids. V lost 0 bases and J 6 bases, leaving 15 bases between the germline ends. Per the germline V gene, CDR1 is SGDLS and CDR2 is YYNGEE. Here the CDR3 DNA reads TGTGCCAGCAGCGTAGCTTCAGAGGGAGTAGCTGAAGCTTTCTTT. As protein: CASSVASEGVAEAFF.